This entry features one TCR beta chain sequence. Its target is not known. The data were taken from a study of post-analysis software for immune sequencing data. As for the study in general: Disease courses included relapsing-remitting, secondary progressive and progressive-relapsing multiple sclerosis. The study, taken as a whole, reports: Relative to controls, patients with multiple sclerosis showed significantly lower normalized Chao1 diversity. When patients were compared with controls, 4 or 5 TRBV segments were more frequent, TRBV5-6, TRBV5-1 and TRBV20-1 among them. Batch-matched samples strongly co-clustered by F measure.

The V gene lost 3 bases and the J gene lost 4 bases, with 10 bases spanning the gap. This CDR3 region has 14 residues. Germline CDR1 and CDR2: KGHSH and LQKENI. Carried by the TCR beta cDNA libraries were unique molecular identifiers. When about 1 to 11 million T cells were used, they gave hundreds of thousands of cDNA molecules. TCRdb passed the PCR reads through MiXCR, listing each CDR3 protein once. The table includes approximately 630,000 distinct CDR3 sequences, 55% to 60% detected once. This TCR came from a girl aged 2 to 9 with multiple sclerosis. The chain combines TRBV18 with TRBJ1-5, with D unresolved. Sample: blood. The CDR3 DNA reads TGTGCCAGCTCACCCTTCGGGATTAATCAGCCCCAGCATTTT. This sequence encodes CASSPFGINQPQHF. The entire variable domain, with the rest obtained from reference TRBV18 and TRBJ1-5, is as follows: NAGVMQNPRHLVRRRGQEARLRCSPMKGHSHVYWYRQLPEEGLKFMVYLQKENIIDESGMPKERFSAEFPKEGPSILRIQQVVRGDSAAYFCASSPFGINQPQHFGDGTRLSIL.